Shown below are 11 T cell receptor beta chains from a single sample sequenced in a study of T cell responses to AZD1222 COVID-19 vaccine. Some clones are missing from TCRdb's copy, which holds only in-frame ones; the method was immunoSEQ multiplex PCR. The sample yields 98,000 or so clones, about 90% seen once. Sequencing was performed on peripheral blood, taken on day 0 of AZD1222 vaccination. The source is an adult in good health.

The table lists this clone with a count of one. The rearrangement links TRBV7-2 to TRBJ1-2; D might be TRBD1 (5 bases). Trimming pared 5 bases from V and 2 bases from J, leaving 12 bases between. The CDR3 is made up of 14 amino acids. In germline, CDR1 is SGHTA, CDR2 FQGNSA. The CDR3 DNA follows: TGTGCCAGCAGCCCGGGACGCACAAACTATGGCTACACCTTC. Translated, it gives CASSPGRTNYGYTF.

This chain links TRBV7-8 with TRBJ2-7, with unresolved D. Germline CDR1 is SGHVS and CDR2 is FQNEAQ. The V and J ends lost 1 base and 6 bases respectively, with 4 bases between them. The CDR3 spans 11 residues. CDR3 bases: TGTGCCAGCAGCTTAGGGGCCGAGCAGTACTTC. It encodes CASSLGAEQYF.

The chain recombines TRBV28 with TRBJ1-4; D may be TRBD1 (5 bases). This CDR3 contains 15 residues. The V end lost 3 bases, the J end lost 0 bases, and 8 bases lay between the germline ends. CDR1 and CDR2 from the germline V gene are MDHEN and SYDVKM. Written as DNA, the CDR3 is TGTGCCAGCAGTTTGTTACAGGCAACTAATGAAAAACTGTTTTTT. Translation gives CASSLLQATNEKLFF.

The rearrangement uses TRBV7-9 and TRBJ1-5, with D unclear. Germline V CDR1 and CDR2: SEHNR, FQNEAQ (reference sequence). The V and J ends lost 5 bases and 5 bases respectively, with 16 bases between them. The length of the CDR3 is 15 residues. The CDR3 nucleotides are TGTGCCAGCAGCCCTTCCGGCCTGCGGGATCAGCCCCAGCATTTT. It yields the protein CASSPSGLRDQPQHF.

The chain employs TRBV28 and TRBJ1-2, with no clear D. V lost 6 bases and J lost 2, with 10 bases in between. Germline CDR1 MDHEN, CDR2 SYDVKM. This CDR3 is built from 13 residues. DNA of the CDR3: TGTGCCAGCAGCCCCGATACGAACTATGGCTACACCTTC. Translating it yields CASSPDTNYGYTF.

The CDR3 sequence is CASSPSGSGFDIQYF. The CDR3 bases are TGTGCCAGCTCACCATCGGGTAGCGGGTTTGACATTCAGTACTTC. The chain recombines TRBV18 with TRBJ2-4, with TRBD2 identical over 7 bases. V lost 2 bases and J lost 8; bases outside the gene matches: 9. Germline V gene data show CDR1 as KGHSH and CDR2 as LQKENI. The CDR3 contains 15 residues.

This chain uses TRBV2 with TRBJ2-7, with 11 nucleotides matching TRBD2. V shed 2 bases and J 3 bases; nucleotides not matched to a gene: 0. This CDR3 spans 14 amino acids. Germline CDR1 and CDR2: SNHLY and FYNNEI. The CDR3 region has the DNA TGTGCCAGCAGTGAACTAGCGGGAGGCTACGAGCAGTACTTC. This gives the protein CASSELAGGYEQYF.

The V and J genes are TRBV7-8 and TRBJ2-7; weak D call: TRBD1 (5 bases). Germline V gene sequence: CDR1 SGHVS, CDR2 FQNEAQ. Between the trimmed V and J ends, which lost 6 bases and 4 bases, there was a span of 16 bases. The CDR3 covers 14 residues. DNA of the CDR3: TGTGCCAGCAGTTTCAACCAGAGACAGTACGAGCAGTACTTC. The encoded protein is CASSFNQRQYEQYF.

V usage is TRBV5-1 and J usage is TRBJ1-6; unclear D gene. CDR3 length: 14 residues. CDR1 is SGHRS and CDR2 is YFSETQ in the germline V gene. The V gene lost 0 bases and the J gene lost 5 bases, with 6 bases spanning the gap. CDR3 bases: TGCGCCAGCAGCTTGGACAGAGATAATTCACCCCTCCACTTT. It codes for CASSLDRDNSPLHF.

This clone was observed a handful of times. The CDR3 protein is CASSYMVAGAYEQYF. Written as DNA, the CDR3 is TGTGCCAGCAGTTACATGGTAGCGGGCGCCTACGAGCAGTACTTC. The chain couples TRBV6-5 to TRBJ2-7; 7 bases agree with TRBD2. V lost 2 bases, J lost 2 bases, and 6 bases stayed unmatched. The germline V gene has CDR1 MNHEY and CDR2 SVGAGI. The CDR3 sequence is 15 residues long.

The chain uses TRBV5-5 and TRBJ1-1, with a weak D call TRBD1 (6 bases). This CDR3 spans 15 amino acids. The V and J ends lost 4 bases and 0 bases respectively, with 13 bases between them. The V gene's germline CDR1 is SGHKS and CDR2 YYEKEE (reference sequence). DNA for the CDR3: TGTGCCAGCAGCGGCTCCGGGACAATGAACACTGAAGCTTTCTTT. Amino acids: CASSGSGTMNTEAFF.